This TCR beta chain stems from a study of T cells in Graves' hyperthyroidism and ophthalmopathy. The CDR3 extends over 15 amino acids. The trim removed 3 bases at V and 3 bases at J, leaving 4 bases unmatched. This clonotype has a count of ten or more. It was RNA transcripts that yielded the amplified TCR beta CDR3 regions. A set of HTBI primers served as the primers for a first-round RT-PCR of the TCR CDR3. Each CDR3 protein is one row after TCRdb ran MiXCR on the multiplex PCR reads. The data hold 390,000 or so distinct CDR3 sequences, with roughly 14% observed a single time. The receptor was isolated from a man aged 18 to 29 with Graves' ophthalmopathy. The sample taken for sequencing was blood. The chain recombines TRBV12-3 or TRBV12-4 with TRBJ1-2, with 10 bases fitting TRBD1. CDR3 loop: CASSFPGQGHYGYTF. The CDR3 DNA follows: TGTGCCAGCAGTTTTCCGGGACAGGGGCACTATGGCTACACCTTC.